The clone carrying this T cell receptor beta chain has a count of ten or more. Its antigen is unknown. The entry originates in a study of metastatic and nonmetastatic thyroid tumors. Whole-study context: The study looked at repertoires side by side in blood and in tumor or nodule tissue from malignant and benign thyroid patients.

Original processing methods: Using the CDR3 differences seen across clinicopathological groups, the authors built a distant-metastasis classifier for papillary thyroid cancer, which was meant to discriminate distant-metastatic patients. TCRdb reanalyzed the PCR reads via MiXCR. The V and J calls and clone size are TCRdb's, not the authors'. The sample records approximately 70,000 clones, roughly a sixth being singletons. Every patient underwent thyroid surgery untreated. Germline values: CDR1 MNHEY, CDR2 SVGEGT. V was clipped by 6 bases and J by 0 bases, with 11 bases between them. There are 14 residues in the CDR3. Study-level findings and limits: In both blood and tumor samples, TCR beta diversity was reported significantly higher for malignant than benign nodules.

This sequence joins TRBV6-2 or TRBV6-3 and TRBJ1-1; the D is unclear. The sequence came from a female donor with papillary thyroid cancer or a benign thyroid nodule (not recorded which). Some clones in this sample may be carry-over from other donors' samples. Input material: blood. This CDR3 is CASSSVGMNTEAFF. The CDR3 DNA sequence: TGTGCCAGCAGCTCGGTAGGGATGAACACTGAAGCTTTCTTT.